A single sample gave rise to the 21 T cell receptor beta chains below, sequenced in a study of blood T cell repertoires in COVID-19. Some clones are missing from TCRdb's copy, which holds only in-frame ones; the method was immunoSEQ multiplex PCR. The sample records more than 200,000 clones, 88% being singletons. The source material was peripheral blood. The receptors come from a man older than 75 with acute or convalescent COVID-19.

This chain connects TRBV7-2 to TRBJ1-4; 10 bases are a match to TRBD1. V was pared by 1 base and J by 8 bases, with 10 bases of the junction left unmatched. There are 17 residues in the CDR3. Germline assignment: CDR1 SGHTA and CDR2 FQGNSA. Here the CDR3 reads CASSLEGQGTKGEKLFF. CDR3 DNA: TGTGCCAGCAGCTTAGAGGGACAGGGGACCAAGGGGGAAAAACTGTTTTTT. The full variable domain, its missing parts supplied by reference TRBV7-2 and TRBJ1-4, is GAGVSQSPSNKVTEKGKDVELRCDPISGHTALYWYRQSLGQGLEFLIYFQGNSAPDKSGLPSDRFSAERTGGSVSTLTIQRTQQEDSAVYLCASSLEGQGTKGEKLFFGSGTQLSVL.

The chain recombines TRBV6-2 or TRBV6-3 with TRBJ2-5; 10 bases fit TRBD1. The CDR3 loop spans 15 amino acids. V dropped 5 bases and J dropped 2; count of bases not matched to a gene: 5. Germline V CDR1 and CDR2: MNHEY, SVGEGT. The CDR3 reads CASSRQGALQETQYF. CDR3 DNA sequence: TGTGCCAGCAGTCGACAGGGGGCCCTACAAGAGACCCAGTACTTC.

This clone appeared once. The chain joins TRBV7-9 to TRBJ2-5; D is perhaps TRBD2 (6 bases). The CDR3 totals 15 residues. Germline assignment: CDR1 SEHNR and CDR2 FQNEAQ (reference sequence). V shed 1 base and J shed 5 bases, with 14 bases lying between them. As DNA, the CDR3 is TGTGCCAGCAGCTTAGACCGGGAGATTGTGGAGACCCAGTACTTC. Its protein is CASSLDREIVETQYF.

In nucleotides, the CDR3 is TGTGCCACCAGCAGAGCCTCCGGAGGCTATGGCTACACCTTC. It specifies CATSRASGGYGYTF. This sequence joins TRBV15 and TRBJ1-2; no clear D gene. In germline, CDR1 is LNHNV, CDR2 YYDKDF (reference sequence). The CDR3 spans 14 residues. Trimming took 1 base from V and 4 from J, leaving 10 bases between them.

This chain links TRBV5-1 with TRBJ2-3; TRBD2 aligns across 8 bases. The germline V gene encodes CDR1 SGHRS and CDR2 YFSETQ. CDR3 length: 14 amino acids. J was trimmed by 6 bases and V by 7 bases; bases with no gene match: 10. The CDR3 nucleotides are TGCGCCAGCCGAGAAACGGGGGGGCTTGATACGCAGTATTTT. Protein product: CASRETGGLDTQYF.

The V gene is TRBV19, the J gene TRBJ1-2, with a tentative D call TRBD1 (6 bases). This CDR3 contains 15 residues. The V end lost 7 bases, the J end lost 4 bases, and 19 bases lay between the germline ends. Germline lookup yields CDR1 LNHDA and CDR2 SQIVND (reference sequence). The DNA for the CDR3 is TGTGCCAGTACCGACCCACAGGGAGGGGCCTATGGCTACACCTTC. This gives the protein CASTDPQGGAYGYTF.

For the CDR3, the DNA is TGTGCCAGTAGTCGGGGACTAGCGGGAGAGCGCGAGCAGTACTTC. This translates into CASSRGLAGEREQYF. The chain couples TRBV19 to TRBJ2-7; TRBD2 agrees at 14 bases. The V segment lost 5 bases and the J segment 6 bases; nucleotides outside the gene matches: 6. Germline CDR1 is LNHDA and CDR2 is SQIVND (reference sequence). The CDR3 spans 15 residues. The full variable domain, with the rest looked up from reference TRBV19 and TRBJ2-7, is DGGITQSPKYLFRKEGQNVTLSCEQNLNHDAMYWYRQDPGQGLRLIYYSQIVNDFQKGDIAEGYSVSREKKESFPLTVTSAQKNPTAFYLCASSRGLAGEREQYFGPGTRLTVT.

V usage is TRBV4-1 and J usage is TRBJ1-3; the D gene is possibly TRBD1 (6 bases). CDR1 and CDR2 from the germline V gene are MGHRA and YSYEKL. The CDR3 is made up of 17 amino acids. V was trimmed by 2 bases and J by 3 bases, leaving 17 bases between them. This CDR3 reads CASSQPTGGGIGNTIYF. The CDR3 DNA follows: TGCGCCAGCAGCCAACCTACGGGGGGGGGCATTGGAAACACCATATATTTT.

This clone was counted only a few times. The V call is TRBV15, the J call TRBJ1-5; TRBD1 matches at 7 bases. Germline loops: CDR1 LNHNV, CDR2 YYDKDF (reference sequence). With V trimmed by 1 base and J by 4 bases, 7 bases remained unmatched. This CDR3 is built from 16 residues. CDR3 residues: CATSRAHRGSNQPQHF. The DNA of the CDR3 is TGTGCCACCAGCAGAGCGCACAGGGGTAGTAATCAGCCCCAGCATTTT.

The CDR3 region is CASSHADTEAFF. For the CDR3, the DNA is TGTGCCAGCTCTCATGCAGACACTGAAGCTTTCTTT. The rearrangement joins TRBV18 to TRBJ1-1; D call uncertain. The CDR3 totals 12 residues. Trimming shortened V by 6 bases and J by 3 bases, and 8 bases separated the two germline ends. CDR1 and CDR2 (germline): KGHSH, LQKENI.

This chain connects TRBV7-9 to TRBJ2-2; TRBD2 agrees at 8 bases. After removal of 4 bases from V and 5 bases from J, the junction contained 12 bases not matched to a gene. The CDR3 is 17 residues long. CDR1 and CDR2 from the germline V gene are SEHNR and FQNEAQ (reference sequence). CDR3 protein: CASSSGLAGGPTGELFF. In nucleotides, the CDR3 is TGTGCCAGCAGCTCAGGACTAGCAGGAGGTCCAACCGGGGAGCTGTTTTTT. Drawing the rest from reference TRBV7-9 and TRBJ2-2, the complete variable domain is DTGVSQNPRHKITKRGQNVTFRCDPISEHNRLYWYRQTLGQGPEFLTYFQNEAQLEKSRLLSDRFSAERPKGSFSTLEIQRTEQGDSAMYLCASSSGLAGGPTGELFFGEGSRLTVL.

The chain is built from TRBV11-2 and TRBJ2-7; 8 positions agree with TRBD2. The CDR3 loop spans 15 amino acids. Germline lookup yields CDR1 SGHAT and CDR2 FQNNGV. J lost 6 bases, V lost 6 bases, and 13 bases had no gene match. CDR3 bases: TGTGCCAGCAGTCCTTTAGGGAGCGGGAGAACCGAGCAGTACTTC. Encoded protein: CASSPLGSGRTEQYF.

The rearrangement links TRBV27 to TRBJ2-3; 7 positions match TRBD2. CDR3 length: 15 amino acids. V lost 10 bases to trimming and J lost 3 bases; unmatched junction nucleotides: 13. Germline assignment: CDR1 MNHEY and CDR2 SMNVEV (reference sequence). The CDR3 sequence: CATIKRGRETDTQYF. The CDR3 DNA follows: TGTGCCACCATAAAGCGAGGGAGGGAAACAGATACGCAGTATTTT.

The gene calls are TRBV5-1 and TRBJ1-1; 7 bases are a match to TRBD1. The CDR3 covers 16 residues. V lost 3 bases and J lost 7; bases outside the gene matches: 15. Germline lookup yields CDR1 SGHRS and CDR2 YFSETQ. The CDR3 nucleotides are TGCGCCAGCAGCTGGGGTAGGGGGGACAGAGGGGATGAAGCTTTCTTT. Its translation is CASSWGRGDRGDEAFF. The variable domain in full, completed from reference TRBV5-1 and TRBJ1-1, reads KAGVTQTPRYLIKTRGQQVTLSCSPISGHRSVSWYQQTPGQGLQFLFEYFSETQRNKGNFPGRFSGRQFSNSRSEMNVSTLELGDSALYLCASSWGRGDRGDEAFFGQGTRLTVV.

The gene calls are TRBV9 and TRBJ1-6; TRBD1 matches 11 bases. Unmatched junction bases numbered 6, after V lost 3 bases and J lost 10 bases. CDR1 is SGDLS and CDR2 is YYNGEE in the germline V gene. The CDR3 spans 15 residues. The CDR3 loop is CASSGGQGAGSPLHF. For the CDR3, the DNA is TGTGCCAGCAGCGGAGGACAGGGGGCAGGGTCACCCCTCCACTTT.

V and J are TRBV5-4 and TRBJ1-6, with TRBD1 identical over 10 bases. The CDR3 extends over 16 amino acids. From germline, CDR1 is SGHNT and CDR2 YYREEE (reference sequence). The ends lost 4 bases at V and 10 bases at J; junction bases unmatched: 11. CDR3 nucleotide sequence: TGTGCCAGCAGCGCGGGACAGGGGAGAGATTGGTCACCCCTCCACTTT. Residues: CASSAGQGRDWSPLHF.

The chain employs TRBV6-5 and TRBJ2-2; no firm D call. Trimming removed 8 bases from V and 1 base from J, with 5 bases in between. Germline assignment: CDR1 MNHEY and CDR2 SVGAGI. The CDR3 contains 12 residues. The CDR3 reads CASQVNTGELFF. CDR3 DNA sequence: TGTGCCAGCCAGGTGAACACCGGGGAGCTGTTTTTT.

This clone came up a few times. The rearrangement joins TRBV2 to TRBJ1-4; no definite D call. Trimming took off 7 bases at V and 3 bases at J, with 9 bases between the two ends. The CDR3 extends over 13 amino acids. The germline CDR1 and CDR2 sequences are SNHLY and FYNNEI. The CDR3 region has the DNA TGTGCCAGCACCCGGGAGTCTAATGAAAAACTGTTTTTT. Its protein is CASTRESNEKLFF.

In its sample, this clone was seen once. The CDR3 DNA is TGTGCCAGCGGAACGGGGACAGTACAAGAGACCCAGTACTTC. It encodes CASGTGTVQETQYF. This chain uses TRBV5-5 with TRBJ2-5; 7 bases line up with TRBD1. The germline V gene has CDR1 SGHKS and CDR2 YYEKEE (reference sequence). Trimming cost V 7 bases and J 2 bases; bases outside gene matches: 8. The CDR3 runs 14 residues.

The chain employs TRBV7-9 and TRBJ1-6; TRBD1 is a possible D gene (6 bases). This CDR3 spans 15 amino acids. V was cut by 5 bases and J by 5 bases, with 13 bases left in between. Germline V gene sequence: CDR1 SEHNR, CDR2 FQNEAQ (reference sequence). The CDR3 sequence is CASSPIQGNNSPLHF. The CDR3 DNA reads TGTGCCAGCAGCCCGATACAGGGCAATAATTCACCCCTCCACTTT.

The sample holds one count of this clone. The gene calls are TRBV28 and TRBJ1-4; no clear D gene. V was trimmed by 4 bases and J by 8 bases, leaving 23 bases between them. Germline V gene data show CDR1 as MDHEN and CDR2 as SYDVKM. CDR3 length: 17 residues. In DNA, the CDR3 is TGTGCCAGCAGTTCCACCCGGGAGGAGGGTGAGAAGGAAAAACTGTTTTTT. It specifies CASSSTREEGEKEKLFF.